The TCR beta chain described here comes from a study of blood T cell repertoires in COVID-19. Profiling relied on immunoSEQ multiplex PCR, and the TCRdb table lists in-frame clones only, not all of them. The sample records about 210,000 clones, around 80% being singletons. This clone was seen once. The TCR sequence derives from a woman in her seventies with acute or convalescent COVID-19. Sequenced: peripheral blood.

The CDR3 DNA reads TGTGCCAGCAAATCCCGCTGGGACAGTCCCTACGAGCAGTACTTC. Translation: CASKSRWDSPYEQYF. The chain combines TRBV28 with TRBJ2-7; 7 positions agree with TRBD1. The CDR3 has 15 residues. Germline V gene lookup returns CDR1 MDHEN and CDR2 SYDVKM. V shed 7 bases and J 2 bases; nucleotides not matched to a gene: 11.